This TCR beta chain emerged from a study of blood T cell repertoires in COVID-19. Study at large: Acute and convalescent COVID-19 samples came from the United States, Italy and Spain.

Germline trimming cut 4 bases from V and 5 bases from J; bases unmatched to any gene: 10. This CDR3 region has 15 residues. Germline V gene lookup returns CDR1 SGHRS and CDR2 YFSETQ. Sequencing used immunoSEQ multiplex PCR; TCRdb keeps in-frame clones, though not all of them. The table records roughly 280,000 clones, around 84% of them present only once. The V call is TRBV5-1, the J call TRBJ2-7; TRBD1 matches at 9 bases. This TCR was sampled from a man aged 60 to 69 with acute or convalescent COVID-19. The sequenced sample consisted of peripheral blood. The CDR3 region is CASSRRTGAWDEQYF. CDR3 nucleotide sequence: TGCGCCAGCAGCCGGAGGACAGGGGCCTGGGACGAGCAGTACTTC.